One sample yielded the 32 T cell receptor beta chains listed below, sequenced in a study of early T cells in non-severe SARS-CoV-2 infection. In TCRdb, the 5' RACE reads were re-called with MiXCR into one record per CDR3 protein. The table shows nearly 70,000 distinct CDR3 sequences, with around 4.2% occurring only once. The sample consisted of whole blood, taken at baseline. All receptors derive from an adult who was a healthcare worker with PCR-confirmed SARS-CoV-2 infection or an uninfected control (not recorded which). The donor label of this sample is uncertain.

The V and J genes are TRBV27 and TRBJ1-2; the D gene is possibly TRBD1 (6 bases). CDR1 and CDR2 (germline): MNHEY, SMNVEV (reference sequence). This CDR3 is built from 14 residues. The ends were cut back, 2 bases at V and 7 bases at J, with 14 bases in the middle. The CDR3 DNA reads as TGTGCCAGCAGTTTAAACCCAGGGGTTGGTGGCTACACCTTC. Encoded protein: CASSLNPGVGGYTF.

In its sample, this clonotype was seen a few times. This chain uses TRBV20-1 with TRBJ2-2, with 7 positions matching TRBD1. From germline, CDR1 is DFQATT and CDR2 SNEGSKA (reference sequence). The CDR3 runs 15 residues. V lost 0 bases to trimming and J lost 4 bases; unmatched junction nucleotides: 5. CDR3 bases: TGCAGTGCTAGAGATATGGGGACAGCCACCGGGGAGCTGTTTTTT. Translated, it gives CSARDMGTATGELFF.

The rearrangement joins TRBV6-6 to TRBJ1-1; D is ambiguous. V shed 8 bases and J shed 0 bases, with 10 bases lying between them. CDR1 and CDR2 from the germline V gene are MNHNY and SVGAGI (reference sequence). This CDR3 has 13 amino acids. CDR3 DNA: TGTGCCAGCTCGACCCGGGTGAACACTGAAGCTTTCTTT. It yields the protein CASSTRVNTEAFF.

This clonotype turned up a few times. The chain recombines TRBV10-3 with TRBJ2-3; D may match TRBD1 or TRBD2 (5 bases each). Germline CDR1 ENHRY, CDR2 SYGVKD. Trimming took 6 bases from V and 6 from J, leaving 13 bases between them. The CDR3 extends over 13 amino acids. Here the CDR3 DNA reads TGTGCCATCAGCCTCGGGGCTCGGGATACGCAGTATTTT. It translates to CAISLGARDTQYF.

In its sample, this clonotype was seen many times. The chain is built from TRBV19 and TRBJ2-3; D ambiguous. Trimming shortened V by 5 bases and J by 1 base, and 16 bases separated the two germline ends. The CDR3 extends over 16 amino acids. Germline values: CDR1 LNHDA, CDR2 SQIVND (reference sequence). CDR3 in amino acids: CASSPDDPFGTDTQYF. The CDR3 region has the DNA TGTGCCAGTAGTCCCGACGACCCGTTCGGCACAGATACGCAGTATTTT.

This clonotype has a count of ten or more. J is TRBJ2-7 and V is TRBV20-1; unclear D gene. Germline assignment: CDR1 DFQATT and CDR2 SNEGSKA (reference sequence). Between the trimmed V and J ends, which lost 1 base and 0 bases, there was a span of 10 bases. The CDR3 spans 14 residues. The CDR3: CSARGRWSSYEQYF. In nucleotides, the CDR3 is TGCAGTGCTAGAGGCAGGTGGAGCTCCTACGAGCAGTACTTC.

V and J are TRBV20-1 and TRBJ2-5; 10 positions match TRBD1. The CDR3 extends over 16 amino acids. Per the germline V gene, CDR1 is DFQATT and CDR2 is SNEGSKA (reference sequence). Trimming cost V 0 bases and J 4 bases; bases outside gene matches: 8. This chain's CDR3 is CSARDGDRGMGETQYF. CDR3 nucleotides: TGCAGTGCTAGAGACGGGGACAGGGGAATGGGAGAGACCCAGTACTTC.

This clonotype was detected a few times. V is TRBV10-1 and J is TRBJ1-4; no reliable D call. This CDR3 has 15 amino acids. Germline V gene sequence: CDR1 WNHNN, CDR2 SYGVQD (reference sequence). V dropped 3 bases and J dropped 0 bases, with 8 bases sitting between them. DNA for the CDR3: TGCGCCAGCAGTGATTCAAGGACAACTAATGAAAAACTGTTTTTT. It specifies CASSDSRTTNEKLFF.

V and J are TRBV19 and TRBJ2-3; tentative D call: TRBD2 (5 bases). Germline CDR1 LNHDA, CDR2 SQIVND (reference sequence). Deletions cut 5 bases from V and 4 bases from J, with 22 bases between. The CDR3 sequence is 17 residues long. CDR3 DNA: TGTGCCAGTAGTTCTCGACGGGGTACCCGAGGATCAGATACGCAGTATTTT. Encoded protein: CASSSRRGTRGSDTQYF.

A word on this clonotype: An end of the junction differs from the germline gene, which may be a read error. The chain employs TRBV12-3 or TRBV12-4 and TRBJ1-3, with TRBD1 matching over 8 bases. The CDR3 contains 15 residues. The CDR3 coding sequence is TGTGCCAGCAGCCCCCTTGGGACAGGTAGAAACACCGTATATTTT. This encodes CASSPLGTGRNTVYF.

J is TRBJ1-6 and V is TRBV18, with 8 bases identical to TRBD1. CDR1 and CDR2 from the germline V gene are KGHSH and LQKENI. Trimming cost V 3 bases and J 7 bases; bases outside gene matches: 11. This CDR3 has 17 amino acids. DNA for the CDR3: TGTGCCAGCTCACCGGACAGGGCCTTTACCGAGAATTCACCCCTCCACTTT. Protein sequence: CASSPDRAFTENSPLHF. The full variable domain, with the rest looked up from reference TRBV18 and TRBJ1-6, is NAGVMQNPRHLVRRRGQEARLRCSPMKGHSHVYWYRQLPEEGLKFMVYLQKENIIDESGMPKERFSAEFPKEGPSILRIQQVVRGDSAAYFCASSPDRAFTENSPLHFGNGTRLTVT.

This clonotype was counted between two and nine times. This chain uses TRBV29-1 with TRBJ1-1; D unclear. The germline CDR1 and CDR2 sequences are SQVTM and ANQGSEA. CDR3 length: 13 amino acids. The ends were cut back, 4 bases at V and 1 base at J, with 10 bases in the middle. This CDR3 is CSVAKESNTEAFF. The CDR3 coding sequence is TGCAGCGTTGCTAAGGAATCGAACACTGAAGCTTTCTTT.

This chain uses TRBV6-1 with TRBJ1-2; D is unresolved. Deletions cut 2 bases from V and 5 bases from J, with 3 bases between. Germline CDR1 and CDR2: MNHNS and SASEGT. This CDR3 is 11 amino acids long. Here the CDR3 reads CASSESYGYTF. CDR3 DNA: TGTGCCAGCAGTGAAAGTTATGGCTACACCTTC.

The chain links TRBV5-1 to TRBJ2-1, with D perhaps TRBD1 (5 bases). The CDR3 totals 15 residues. The ends were cut back, 1 base at V and 5 bases at J, with 13 bases in the middle. From germline, CDR1 is SGHRS and CDR2 YFSETQ. The CDR3 region has the DNA TGCGCCAGCAGCTTGTACACAGGTTCGAACAATGAGCAGTTCTTC. Amino acid sequence: CASSLYTGSNNEQFF.

This clonotype has ten or more counts. The V call is TRBV6-5, the J call TRBJ2-7; maybe TRBD1 (5 bases). This CDR3 is 16 amino acids long. CDR1 is MNHEY and CDR2 is SVGAGI in the germline V gene. V was clipped by 6 bases and J by 0 bases, with 18 bases between them. This CDR3 reads CASSNPSGPSSYEQYF. Here the CDR3 DNA reads TGTGCCAGCAGCAACCCGTCAGGGCCGAGCTCCTACGAGCAGTACTTC.

This clonotype was found many times. At one boundary the junction diverges from the germline segment, which might be a read error. CDR3 nucleotide sequence: TGTGCTAGCAGCCGGGGCGCCCCGAACACCGGGGAGCTGTTTTTT. Protein product: CASSRGAPNTGELFF. The rearrangement uses TRBV7-7 and TRBJ2-2; the D call may be TRBD1 or TRBD2 (5 bases each). The germline V gene encodes CDR1 SSHAT and CDR2 FNYEAQ (reference sequence). This CDR3 has 15 residues.

This clonotype was counted between two and nine times. The chain joins TRBV27 to TRBJ2-7; D perhaps matches TRBD1 (6 bases). The CDR3 spans 18 residues. Trimming removed 4 bases from V and 2 bases from J, with 24 bases in between. From germline, CDR1 is MNHEY and CDR2 SMNVEV (reference sequence). CDR3 amino acids: CASSSINPGQARTYEQYF. The CDR3 DNA is TGTGCCAGCAGTTCGATCAACCCGGGACAAGCGCGTACCTACGAGCAGTACTTC.

This clonotype was observed a few times. V usage is TRBV11-2 and J usage is TRBJ2-7; TRBD2 agrees at 7 bases. The germline V gene has CDR1 SGHAT and CDR2 FQNNGV. Unmatched junction bases numbered 4, after V lost 5 bases and J lost 3 bases. This CDR3 contains 13 residues. The CDR3 bases are TGTGCCAGCAGCCGGACTAGAGACTACGAGCAGTACTTC. Translating it yields CASSRTRDYEQYF.

This clonotype came up many times. The rearrangement links TRBV7-2 to TRBJ2-1; D is ambiguous. CDR3 length: 13 residues. V was cut by 3 bases and J by 6 bases, with 9 bases left in between. Germline V gene lookup returns CDR1 SGHTA and CDR2 FQGNSA. The CDR3 loop reads CASSLRRLNEQFF. For the CDR3, the DNA is TGTGCCAGCAGCTTGCGTCGTCTCAATGAGCAGTTCTTC.

This clonotype was seen ten or more times. V usage is TRBV29-1 and J usage is TRBJ1-3; D possibly corresponds to TRBD1 (5 bases). This CDR3 contains 12 residues. Trimming cost V 4 bases and J 9 bases, with 13 bases left between them. Per the germline V gene, CDR1 is SQVTM and CDR2 is ANQGSEA. CDR3 loop: CSVVQGSSTIYF. The CDR3, as DNA: TGCAGCGTTGTCCAGGGTTCCAGCACCATATATTTT.

There are many counts of this clonotype. The chain links TRBV12-3 or TRBV12-4 to TRBJ1-1, with 8 bases aligning to TRBD1. The J segment lost 1 base and the V segment lost 4 bases, leaving 2 bases of the junction unmatched. The CDR3 is 14 amino acids. The CDR3 bases are TGTGCCAGCAGTTGGGGGACAGGGAACACTGAAGCTTTCTTT. This encodes CASSWGTGNTEAFF.

The rearrangement links TRBV7-9 to TRBJ2-5; 7 positions agree with TRBD1. After removal of 4 bases from V and 1 base from J, the junction contained 3 bases not matched to a gene. Germline V gives CDR1 SEHNR, CDR2 FQNEAQ (reference sequence). This CDR3 has 14 residues. The CDR3 DNA is TGTGCCAGCAGCTCGGGACAGCCCCAAGAGACCCAGTACTTC. Its protein is CASSSGQPQETQYF. Together with reference TRBV7-9 and TRBJ2-5, the CDR3 gives the full variable domain: DTGVSQNPRHKITKRGQNVTFRCDPISEHNRLYWYRQTLGQGPEFLTYFQNEAQLEKSRLLSDRFSAERPKGSFSTLEIQRTEQGDSAMYLCASSSGQPQETQYFGPGTRLLVL.

This clonotype was seen more than once but under ten times. The rearrangement links TRBV6-5 to TRBJ2-1, with D possibly being TRBD2 (5 bases). The V and J ends lost 4 bases and 7 bases respectively, with 17 bases between them. CDR3 size: 15 residues. Germline CDR1 is MNHEY and CDR2 is SVGAGI. The CDR3 nucleotides read TGTGCCAGCAGTTCGCTTACGGGGTCGAGGAATGAGCAGTTCTTC. Protein sequence: CASSSLTGSRNEQFF.

This clonotype occurred a few times. The V gene is TRBV20-1, the J gene TRBJ2-3; 10 positions agree with TRBD1. Germline V gene sequence: CDR1 DFQATT, CDR2 SNEGSKA (reference sequence). Trimming removed 6 bases from V and 4 bases from J; junction bases left unmatched: 10. The CDR3 loop spans 15 amino acids. CDR3: CSAKSPTGGPDTQYF. Written as DNA, the CDR3 is TGCAGTGCGAAGTCCCCGACAGGGGGCCCAGATACGCAGTATTTT.

In this sample, this clonotype turned up many times. This chain connects TRBV7-9 to TRBJ2-3, with TRBD2 identical over 9 bases. CDR3 size: 15 residues. In germline, CDR1 is SEHNR, CDR2 FQNEAQ (reference sequence). J was trimmed by 3 bases and V by 4 bases; bases with no gene match: 5. CDR3 protein: CASSSSSGVTDTQYF. CDR3 DNA sequence: TGTGCCAGCAGCTCATCTAGCGGGGTGACAGATACGCAGTATTTT.

This clonotype was seen only a few times. The chain carries TRBV7-2 and TRBJ1-5; D remains ambiguous. Germline V lookup: CDR1 SGHTA, CDR2 FQGNSA. The CDR3 is made up of 16 amino acids. Deletions cut 5 bases from V and 4 bases from J, with 18 bases between. CDR3 coding DNA: TGTGCCAGCAGCCCACGTACGGGATTCCCAAATCAGCCCCAGCATTTT. This encodes CASSPRTGFPNQPQHF.

This clonotype showed up many times. The V and J genes are TRBV12-3 or TRBV12-4 and TRBJ2-7; D gene uncertain. The germline V and J ends were trimmed by 5 bases and 3 bases, with 11 bases remaining between them. The CDR3 length is 13 residues. The chain's CDR3 is CASSIGPYYEQYF. CDR3 nucleotides: TGTGCCAGCAGTATAGGACCGTACTACGAGCAGTACTTC.

This clonotype was seen ten or more times. This chain connects TRBV10-2 to TRBJ2-4; 11 nucleotides agree with TRBD1. J was trimmed by 8 bases and V by 5 bases; bases with no gene match: 8. CDR1 is WSHSY, CDR2 SAAADI, per germline. There are 15 residues in the CDR3. The CDR3 here is CASSPGTGGLDIQYF. The CDR3 DNA reads TGCGCCAGCAGTCCAGGGACAGGGGGTTTGGACATTCAGTACTTC.

The V gene is TRBV5-1, the J gene TRBJ2-2; the match to TRBD1 covers 7 bases. This CDR3 has 15 residues. After removal of 4 bases from V and 5 bases from J, the junction contained 8 bases not matched to a gene. From germline, CDR1 is SGHRS and CDR2 YFSETQ. The CDR3 coding sequence is TGCGCCAGCAGCACCGGGACAGCTACAACCGGGGAGCTGTTTTTT. It encodes CASSTGTATTGELFF. The entire variable domain, with the rest obtained from reference TRBV5-1 and TRBJ2-2, is as follows: KAGVTQTPRYLIKTRGQQVTLSCSPISGHRSVSWYQQTPGQGLQFLFEYFSETQRNKGNFPGRFSGRQFSNSRSEMNVSTLELGDSALYLCASSTGTATTGELFFGEGSRLTVL.

This clonotype showed up many times. The chain employs TRBV5-8 and TRBJ1-2; no definite D call. V dropped 1 base and J dropped 0 bases, with 10 bases sitting between them. CDR1 is SGHTS and CDR2 is YDEGEE in the germline V gene. This CDR3 is built from 15 residues. CDR3 nucleotide sequence: TGTGCCAGCAGCTTGTCTTTCCTAGCTAACTATGGCTACACCTTC. Translation gives CASSLSFLANYGYTF.

The chain has TRBV30 and TRBJ2-4; D unclear. Germline CDR1 reads GTSNPN; CDR2 reads SVGIG (reference sequence). Trimming shortened V by 4 bases and J by 7 bases, and 14 bases separated the two germline ends. The CDR3 covers 13 residues. The chain's CDR3 is CAWKAFRKNIQYF. The CDR3 region has the DNA TGTGCCTGGAAGGCCTTTAGGAAGAACATTCAGTACTTC.

CDR3: CATSVDREWGETQYF. In DNA form, the CDR3 reads TGTGCCACCAGTGTAGACAGGGAGTGGGGAGAGACCCAGTACTTC. V is TRBV24-1 and J is TRBJ2-5; 7 bases agree with TRBD1. V lost 5 bases to trimming and J lost 4 bases; unmatched junction nucleotides: 9. There are 15 residues in the CDR3. CDR1 is KGHDR and CDR2 is SFDVKD in the germline V gene.